This T cell receptor (beta chain) emerged from a study of CD8+ T cells in alopecia areata. The sequencing template was cDNA reverse transcribed from extracted RNA. Profiled with immunoSEQ multiplex PCR; TCRdb holds only in-frame clones, not every one. Of about 120,000 clones in the sample, almost 50% were seen once. Germline-derived CDR1 and CDR2 are MNHEY and SMNVEV (reference sequence). With V trimmed by 4 bases and J by 6 bases, 8 bases remained unmatched. CDR3 length: 15 residues. The clonotype originates from a human donor with alopecia areata. This sample comprised CD8+ T cells sorted from blood, obtained at week 0. This chain uses TRBV27 with TRBJ2-1; TRBD2 matches at 8 bases. The chain's CDR3 is CASSSGTRVTNEQFF. CDR3 coding DNA: TGTGCCAGCAGTTCGGGGACTAGAGTAACCAATGAGCAGTTCTTC.